This is a list of T cell receptor beta chains from one sample in a study of HIV-infected children after antiretroviral therapy interruption. Each CDR3 protein is one row after TCRdb ran MiXCR on the 3' RACE reads. The sample consists of some 90,000 distinct CDR3 sequences, about 7.2% of them appearing once. Material: CD45RA+ CD4+ T cells from PBMCs, pooled from several time points, obtained from a donor given antiretroviral therapy, either interrupted or continuous. The receptors derive from a pool of human donors with HIV. The CDR3 runs from the conserved cysteine through the conserved F or W. D genes are given only for firm matches. The size entry is marked missing in some rows and otherwise reads once, few, many or a size class.

j_gene: TRBJ1-5
v_gene: TRBV7-3
abundance: few
d_gene: NA
CDR3nt: TGTGCCAGCAGCTTAAGGTCCTGGGGCAATCAGCCCCAGCATTTT
CDR3aa: CASSLRSWGNQPQHF

j_gene: TRBJ1-6
v_gene: TRBV12-3/TRBV12-4
abundance: many
d_gene: NA
CDR3nt: TGTGCCAGCAGCCGCTGGGGACCAATTAATTCACCCCTCCACTTT
CDR3aa: CASSRWGPINSPLHF

j_gene: TRBJ1-4
v_gene: TRBV6-9
abundance: many
d_gene: NA
CDR3nt: TGTGCCAGCAGTTACCCTGACAAGGATGAAAAACTGTTTTTT
CDR3aa: CASSYPDKDEKLFF

j_gene: TRBJ2-1
v_gene: TRBV20-1
abundance: NA
d_gene: NA
CDR3nt: TGCAGTGCTAGCCCGAGGACAGCCGGGCACAATGAGCAGTTCTTC
CDR3aa: CSASPRTAGHNEQFF

j_gene: TRBJ2-2
v_gene: TRBV11-3
abundance: few
d_gene: TRBD1
CDR3nt: TGTGCCAGCAGCTTAGGTGGATATTCCCGACAGGGTCGAGGCACCGGGGAGCTGTTTTTT
CDR3aa: CASSLGGYSRQGRGTGELFF

j_gene: TRBJ2-3
v_gene: TRBV11-3
abundance: NA
d_gene: NA
CDR3nt: TGTGCCAGCAGCTCCCAGGGCCCGGATACGCAGTATTTT
CDR3aa: CASSSQGPDTQYF

j_gene: TRBJ2-1
v_gene: TRBV12-5
abundance: many
d_gene: NA
CDR3nt: TGTGCTAGTGCCCTGGGGGACGGGGAGTTATCCTACAATGAGCAGTTCTTC
CDR3aa: CASALGDGELSYNEQFF

j_gene: TRBJ1-5
v_gene: TRBV19
abundance: many
d_gene: NA
CDR3nt: TGTGCCACCGTGGGACGGGAGAATCAGCCCCAGCATTTT
CDR3aa: CATVGRENQPQHF

j_gene: TRBJ2-7
v_gene: TRBV3-1
abundance: many
d_gene: NA
CDR3nt: TGTGCCAGCAGCAAATTTCGGGACATGTCCTACGAGCAGTACTTC
CDR3aa: CASSKFRDMSYEQYF

j_gene: TRBJ2-7
v_gene: TRBV10-3
abundance: many
d_gene: NA
CDR3nt: TGTGCCATCAGTGATCCCCGATGGTCCAGCTACGAGCAGTACTTC
CDR3aa: CAISDPRWSSYEQYF

j_gene: TRBJ2-1
v_gene: TRBV19
abundance: many
d_gene: NA
CDR3nt: TGTGCCAGTAGCGCGGGGCTAGCCAGCAATGAGCAGTTCTTC
CDR3aa: CASSAGLASNEQFF

j_gene: TRBJ2-2
v_gene: TRBV5-4
abundance: many
d_gene: NA
CDR3nt: TGTGCCAGCAGCCCAGGGGGGGTTTTCACCGGGGAGCTGTTTTTT
CDR3aa: CASSPGGVFTGELFF

j_gene: TRBJ2-4
v_gene: TRBV30
abundance: NA
d_gene: NA
CDR3nt: TGTGCCTGGAGTGGGACAGTTATAGCCAAAAACATTCAGTACTTC
CDR3aa: CAWSGTVIAKNIQYF

j_gene: TRBJ2-3
v_gene: TRBV9
abundance: many
d_gene: NA
CDR3nt: TGTGCCAGCAGCGCTAGGGTAGGCGCAGATACGCAGTATTTT
CDR3aa: CASSARVGADTQYF

j_gene: TRBJ2-7
v_gene: TRBV3-1
abundance: many
d_gene: NA
CDR3nt: TGTGCCAGCAGCCACACTGGGAGCCAGCAGTACTTC
CDR3aa: CASSHTGSQQYF

j_gene: TRBJ2-3
v_gene: TRBV24-1
abundance: many
d_gene: NA
CDR3nt: TGTGCCACCAGTGATTACGGGGCGGACACAGATACGCAGTATTTT
CDR3aa: CATSDYGADTDTQYF

j_gene: TRBJ2-7
v_gene: TRBV18
abundance: many
d_gene: NA
CDR3nt: TGTGCCAGCTCAACCCGACAGGGACTCATCGACGAGCAGTACTTC
CDR3aa: CASSTRQGLIDEQYF

j_gene: TRBJ2-7
v_gene: TRBV27
abundance: many
d_gene: TRBD2
CDR3nt: TGTGCCAGCAGTTTATCCGAGGGACTAGCGGAGTTGGAGCAGTACTTC
CDR3aa: CASSLSEGLAELEQYF

j_gene: TRBJ1-3
v_gene: TRBV7-3
abundance: few
d_gene: NA
CDR3nt: TGTGCCAGCAGCCCAGGTTCTGGAAACACCATATATTTT
CDR3aa: CASSPGSGNTIYF

j_gene: TRBJ2-5
v_gene: TRBV6-6
abundance: few
d_gene: NA
CDR3nt: TGTGCCAGCGGTGGGACTGGCCAAGACACCCAGTACTTT
CDR3aa: CASGGTGQDTQYF

j_gene: TRBJ2-3
v_gene: TRBV12-5
abundance: many
d_gene: NA
CDR3nt: TGTGCTAGTGGTTCCGTGGGAGATACGCAGTATTTT
CDR3aa: CASGSVGDTQYF

j_gene: TRBJ2-7
v_gene: TRBV29-1
abundance: NA
d_gene: NA
CDR3nt: TGCAGCGTCGCGCTACGTGCCGTTGGGGGCGAGCAGTACTTC
CDR3aa: CSVALRAVGGEQYF

j_gene: TRBJ1-2
v_gene: TRBV5-4
abundance: few
d_gene: NA
CDR3nt: TGTGCCAGCAGCTTGGACGCGGAAAGCTATGGCTACACCTTC
CDR3aa: CASSLDAESYGYTF

j_gene: TRBJ2-7
v_gene: TRBV19
abundance: NA
d_gene: TRBD2
CDR3nt: TGTGCCAGTAGTCTCTCGAGCGGGGGGGCCGTAACCTACGAGCAGTACTTC
CDR3aa: CASSLSSGGAVTYEQYF